The 28 T cell receptor beta chains below come from one sample, sequenced in a study of cytomegalovirus exposure and HLA in healthy donors. This PCR relied on a set of 60 Vbeta primers and 13 Jbeta primers. Repertoires were generated with immunoSEQ multiplex PCR, while TCRdb's copy carries only in-frame clones and drops some. The sample carries about 120,000 clones, less than 85% recorded once. The sequenced sample was PBMCs. Receptors were obtained from a man aged 25 to 40 in good health and CMV-seropositive.

The genes are TRBV5-5 and TRBJ2-2; 10 bases agree with TRBD1. The CDR3 covers 14 residues. CDR1 and CDR2 (germline): SGHKS, YYEKEE (reference sequence). Trimming cost V 3 bases and J 6 bases; bases outside gene matches: 2. The CDR3 region has the DNA TGTGCCAGCAGCTCGGGACAGGGGTCCGGGGAGCTGTTTTTT. This codes for CASSSGQGSGELFF.

This clone has only a few counts. The chain employs TRBV19 and TRBJ2-6, with a possible D match to TRBD2 (5 bases). The germline CDR1 and CDR2 sequences are LNHDA and SQIVND (reference sequence). The CDR3 length is 15 residues. The V end was cut by 6 bases, the J end by 0 bases, with 9 bases between. The CDR3 coding sequence is TGTGCCAGTAGCGGGGTACACTCTGGGGCCAACGTCCTGACTTTC. It specifies CASSGVHSGANVLTF.

This clone was picked up one time. V and J are TRBV15 and TRBJ2-1; 10 bases are shared with TRBD2. This CDR3 has 16 amino acids. Trimming took 1 base from V and 9 from J; bases not matched to a gene: 9. Germline V gene lookup returns CDR1 LNHNV and CDR2 YYDKDF (reference sequence). DNA of the CDR3: TGTGCCACCAGCAGAGCGGAGCGGGGGGGCCTGAGTGAGCAGTTCTTC. It is translated as CATSRAERGGLSEQFF.

The sample holds a few counts of this clone. V and J are TRBV7-9 and TRBJ1-1, with 8 positions matching TRBD1. The CDR3 covers 16 residues. Trimming removed 6 bases from V and 1 base from J; junction bases left unmatched: 10. Looked up from germline, CDR1 is SEHNR and CDR2 is FQNEAQ (reference sequence). The CDR3, as DNA: TGTGCCAGCAGTCATAAACCCGGGACAGGGAACACTGAAGCTTTCTTT. Translation gives CASSHKPGTGNTEAFF.

The chain links TRBV5-6 to TRBJ2-7; 8 bases are shared with TRBD1. Germline V lookup: CDR1 SGHDT, CDR2 YYEEEE. The V and J ends lost 3 bases and 2 bases, in that order; junction bases with no gene match: 4. This CDR3 region has 14 residues. The CDR3: CASSWTGLPYEQYF. The CDR3 bases are TGTGCCAGCAGCTGGACAGGGCTCCCCTACGAGCAGTACTTC. The variable domain in full, with the rest retrieved from reference TRBV5-6 and TRBJ2-7, is DAGVTQSPTHLIKTRGQQVTLRCSPKSGHDTVSWYQQALGQGPQFIFQYYEEEERQRGNFPDRFSGHQFPNYSSELNVNALLLGDSALYLCASSWTGLPYEQYFGPGTRLTVT.

The chain combines TRBV27 with TRBJ1-1; D uncertain. The CDR3 consists of 13 residues. Looked up from germline, CDR1 is MNHEY and CDR2 is SMNVEV (reference sequence). The V end was cut by 0 bases, the J end by 0 bases, with 2 bases between. The DNA for the CDR3 is TGTGCCAGCAGTTTATCCTTGAACACTGAAGCTTTCTTT. Amino acids: CASSLSLNTEAFF.

The chain combines TRBV27 with TRBJ2-7; tentative D call: TRBD1 (5 bases). Germline V lookup: CDR1 MNHEY, CDR2 SMNVEV (reference sequence). V was trimmed by 2 bases and J by 1 base, leaving 18 bases between them. The CDR3 is made up of 17 amino acids. CDR3 in DNA: TGTGCCAGCAGTTTAGACTTCGTAGGGGTCGTATCCTACGAGCAGTACTTC. It codes for CASSLDFVGVVSYEQYF.

In this sample, this clone turned up once. This chain connects TRBV5-1 to TRBJ2-5; no firm D call. V lost 0 bases to trimming and J lost 9 bases, with 12 bases between them. The germline CDR1 and CDR2 sequences are SGHRS and YFSETQ. This CDR3 has 13 residues. As DNA, the CDR3 is TGCGCCAGCAGCTTGGATCGGGTTGGAGCCCAGTACTTC. Amino acid sequence: CASSLDRVGAQYF.

The chain recombines TRBV5-5 with TRBJ1-5, with 9 nucleotides matching TRBD1. J was trimmed by 4 bases and V by 4 bases; bases with no gene match: 6. Germline V gene sequence: CDR1 SGHKS, CDR2 YYEKEE (reference sequence). This CDR3 comprises 15 residues. CDR3 nucleotides: TGTGCCAGCAGCACGACAGGGGGGGTAAATCAGCCCCAGCATTTT. Translated, it gives CASSTTGGVNQPQHF.

V and J are TRBV7-8 and TRBJ1-3; maybe TRBD1 (5 bases). Germline CDR1 is SGHVS and CDR2 is FQNEAQ. This CDR3 is 14 amino acids long. Deletions cut 5 bases from V and 4 bases from J, with 12 bases between. The CDR3 sequence is CASSPGDFGNTIYF. The CDR3 DNA reads TGTGCCAGCAGCCCGGGGGATTTCGGAAACACCATATATTTT.

This clone was detected once. The chain has TRBV10-1 and TRBJ2-3; no firm D call. The CDR3 is 16 residues long. V lost 3 bases and J 1 base, leaving 14 bases between the germline ends. The V gene's germline CDR1 is WNHNN and CDR2 SYGVQD (reference sequence). Here the CDR3 reads CASSEWRSRGTDTQYF. The CDR3 nucleotides are TGCGCCAGCAGTGAATGGCGGTCCCGGGGCACAGATACGCAGTATTTT.

Note on this clone: At one boundary the junction diverges from the germline segment, which might be a read error. The CDR3 region is CAGSIQSTNEKLFF. The CDR3 DNA reads as TGTGCCGGTAGTATACAATCAACTAATGAAAAACTGTTTTTT. The rearrangement uses TRBV19 and TRBJ1-4; D is undetermined. The germline CDR1 and CDR2 sequences are LNHDA and SQIVND (reference sequence). The CDR3 spans 14 residues.

The chain recombines TRBV19 with TRBJ2-7; TRBD2 aligns across 7 bases. The germline V gene has CDR1 LNHDA and CDR2 SQIVND (reference sequence). V lost 6 bases and J lost 0; bases outside the gene matches: 2. The CDR3 contains 13 residues. CDR3 protein: CASRTSASYEQYF. The CDR3 DNA is TGTGCCAGTAGAACTAGCGCCTCCTACGAGCAGTACTTC.

A few counts support this clone. The chain has TRBV5-1 and TRBJ1-1; TRBD1 matches at 10 bases. There are 16 residues in the CDR3. Germline CDR1 is SGHRS and CDR2 is YFSETQ. V dropped 4 bases and J dropped 0; count of bases not matched to a gene: 6. The CDR3 DNA reads TGCGCCAGCAGCGCGCCGGGACAGGGGTTGAACACTGAAGCTTTCTTT. Amino acid sequence: CASSAPGQGLNTEAFF.

The chain carries TRBV6-1 and TRBJ1-4; D possibly corresponds to TRBD1 (5 bases). The CDR3 has 14 amino acids. The V gene lost 8 bases and the J gene lost 2 bases, with 12 bases spanning the gap. CDR1 is MNHNS and CDR2 is SASEGT in the germline V gene. CDR3 coding DNA: TGTGCCAGCGCGACCGGGGGGACTAATGAAAAACTGTTTTTT. Its translation is CASATGGTNEKLFF.

The chain recombines TRBV19 with TRBJ2-7, with D possibly matching TRBD1 (6 bases). The V end lost 5 bases, the J end lost 4 bases, and 9 bases lay between the germline ends. In germline, CDR1 is LNHDA, CDR2 SQIVND (reference sequence). The CDR3 spans 12 residues. CDR3 sequence reads: CASSVTGYEQYF. CDR3 bases: TGTGCCAGTAGTGTGACAGGATACGAGCAGTACTTC.

The chain employs TRBV10-3 and TRBJ2-5, with D unresolved. The CDR3 length is 13 residues. Deletions cut 0 bases from V and 5 bases from J, with 7 bases between. Germline CDR1 reads ENHRY; CDR2 reads SYGVKD. The CDR3 spells CAISESGWETQYF. As DNA, the CDR3 is TGTGCCATCAGTGAGTCCGGTTGGGAGACCCAGTACTTC.

The genes are TRBV4-1 and TRBJ1-1; D is perhaps TRBD1 (5 bases). Looked up from germline, CDR1 is MGHRA and CDR2 is YSYEKL. This CDR3 comprises 15 residues. Trimming stripped 3 bases from V and 4 bases from J, with 15 bases between. The CDR3 bases are TGCGCCAGCAGCCAGTCAGGGTTGAAGAGCACTGAAGCTTTCTTT. It specifies CASSQSGLKSTEAFF.

The table lists this clone with a few counts. The chain recombines TRBV7-2 with TRBJ1-1, with 7 bases identical to TRBD1. Looked up from germline, CDR1 is SGHTA and CDR2 is FQGNSA. V gave up 1 base and J gave up 3 bases; unmatched junction bases: 5. The CDR3 contains 15 residues. The CDR3 is CASSLDGTADTEAFF. CDR3 coding DNA: TGTGCCAGCAGCTTAGATGGGACAGCAGACACTGAAGCTTTCTTT.

The chain joins TRBV28 to TRBJ1-3; 7 nucleotides match TRBD1. The CDR3 spans 14 residues. Germline V lookup: CDR1 MDHEN, CDR2 SYDVKM. V lost 8 bases, J lost 0 bases, and 4 bases stayed unmatched. CDR3 nucleotide sequence: TGTGCCAGCCGGGACAGCTCCTCTGGAAACACCATATATTTT. This encodes CASRDSSSGNTIYF.

V usage is TRBV25-1 and J usage is TRBJ2-7; 13 bases match TRBD2. Germline lookup yields CDR1 MGHDK and CDR2 SYGVNS. This CDR3 comprises 16 residues. V trimming: 8 bases; J trimming: 2 bases; junction bases outside the gene matches: 9. CDR3 region: CASGGTSGVRPYEQYF. CDR3 nucleotides: TGTGCCAGCGGTGGGACTAGCGGGGTGAGACCCTACGAGCAGTACTTC.

The V call is TRBV10-1, the J call TRBJ1-3; no clear D gene. The germline V and J ends were trimmed by 2 bases and 3 bases, with 8 bases remaining between them. The CDR3 length is 14 residues. CDR1 and CDR2 from the germline V gene are WNHNN and SYGVQD (reference sequence). The CDR3 DNA follows: TGCGCCAGCAGTGAGAATGTCATTGGAAACACCATATATTTT. This translates into CASSENVIGNTIYF.

This clone was found once. This chain connects TRBV25-1 to TRBJ2-1, with 10 bases identical to TRBD1. The length of the CDR3 is 16 residues. Germline V gene sequence: CDR1 MGHDK, CDR2 SYGVNS. The trim removed 3 bases at V and 3 bases at J, leaving 5 bases unmatched. CDR3 DNA sequence: TGTGCCAGCAGTGATGGGGACAGGGGCATCTACAATGAGCAGTTCTTC. Translating gives CASSDGDRGIYNEQFF.

This clone was counted a few times. J is TRBJ1-1 and V is TRBV7-6; D unresolved. V lost 5 bases, J lost 7 bases, and 14 bases lay in between. The CDR3 runs to 13 residues. CDR1 is SGHVS and CDR2 is FNYEAQ in the germline V gene. In DNA form, the CDR3 reads TGTGCCAGCAGCCTGGGCCCCCGGATTGAAGCTTTCTTT. Residues: CASSLGPRIEAFF.

The rearrangement joins TRBV4-1 to TRBJ1-1; the D gene is possibly TRBD1 (5 bases). V was pared by 3 bases and J by 1 base, with 15 bases between. This CDR3 spans 16 amino acids. The V gene's germline CDR1 is MGHRA and CDR2 YSYEKL. The chain's CDR3 is CASSHTHGRGNTEAFF. As DNA, the CDR3 is TGCGCCAGCAGCCATACACACGGAAGGGGGAACACTGAAGCTTTCTTT.

V gene TRBV7-3 combines with J gene TRBJ2-3; TRBD2 matches 7 bases. With 5 bases clipped from V and 3 bases from J, the junction kept 5 bases outside the gene matches. Germline values: CDR1 SGHTA, CDR2 FQGTGA. CDR3 size: 14 residues. In DNA form, the CDR3 reads TGTGCCAGCAGCCGAGGACTAGGGACAGATACGCAGTATTTT. Protein sequence: CASSRGLGTDTQYF.

This clone showed up just a few times. The chain joins TRBV11-1 to TRBJ1-2; maybe TRBD1 (6 bases). The CDR3 sequence is 14 residues long. Germline V gene lookup returns CDR1 SGHAT and CDR2 FQDESV (reference sequence). V lost 5 bases and J lost 4, with 14 bases in between. The CDR3 here is CASSPRTASYGYTF. CDR3 DNA: TGTGCCAGCAGCCCACGGACAGCTTCCTATGGCTACACCTTC.

This chain joins TRBV19 and TRBJ2-3, with 10 bases aligning to TRBD2. This CDR3 has 14 amino acids. Germline values: CDR1 LNHDA, CDR2 SQIVND (reference sequence). V lost 5 bases to trimming and J lost 7 bases; unmatched junction nucleotides: 6. CDR3 protein: CASSSLAGGNTQYF. For the CDR3, the DNA is TGTGCCAGTAGTTCCTTAGCGGGGGGCAATACGCAGTATTTT.